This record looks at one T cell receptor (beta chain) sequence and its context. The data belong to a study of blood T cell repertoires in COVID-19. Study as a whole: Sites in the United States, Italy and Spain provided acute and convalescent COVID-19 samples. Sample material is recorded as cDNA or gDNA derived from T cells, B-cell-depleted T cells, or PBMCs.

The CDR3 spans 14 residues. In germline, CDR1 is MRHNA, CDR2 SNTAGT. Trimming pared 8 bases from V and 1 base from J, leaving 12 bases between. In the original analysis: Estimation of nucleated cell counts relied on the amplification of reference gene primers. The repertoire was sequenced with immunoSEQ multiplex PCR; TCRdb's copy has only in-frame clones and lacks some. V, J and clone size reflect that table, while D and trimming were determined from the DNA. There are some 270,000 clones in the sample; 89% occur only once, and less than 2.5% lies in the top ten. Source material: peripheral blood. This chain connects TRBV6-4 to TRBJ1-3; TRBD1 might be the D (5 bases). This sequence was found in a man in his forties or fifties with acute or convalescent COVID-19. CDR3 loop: CASGGSQSGNTIYF. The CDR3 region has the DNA TGTGCCAGCGGGGGGTCCCAGTCTGGAAACACCATATATTTT.